The 8 T cell receptor beta chains below were found in one sample sequenced in a study of response to subunit inactivated influenza vaccine. TCRdb used MiXCR to reprocess the RT-PCR reads, holding one entry per CDR3 protein. The table shows more than 450,000 distinct CDR3 sequences, with roughly 10% occurring only once. This same sample was also taken into another study, of T cells expressing NK-cell markers. That work adds: With UMIs, 5'RACE template switching was used to make TCR beta cDNA.

The sample in question was PBMCs from blood, obtained on the day of vaccination. Every receptor here comes from a man over 45 who received an inactivated influenza vaccine.

The chain joins TRBV7-2 to TRBJ2-1, with 9 bases identical to TRBD2. Trimming at V came to 1 base and at J to 7 bases, leaving 11 bases not matched to a gene. Germline CDR1 is SGHTA and CDR2 is FQGNSA. CDR3 length: 17 amino acids. The CDR3 nucleotides are TGTGCCAGCAGCTTAGTAGTACGGCGGGAGGGCCGAAATGAGCAGTTCTTC. Translation: CASSLVVRREGRNEQFF.

The rearrangement joins TRBV4-3 to TRBJ1-2; 8 bases fit TRBD1. J lost 3 bases, V lost 1 base, and 4 bases had no gene match. The V gene's germline CDR1 is LGHNA and CDR2 YSLEER. This CDR3 is 15 amino acids long. The CDR3 DNA sequence: TGCGCCAGCAGCCAAGTCGAGGGACAGGACTATGGCTACACCTTC. It translates to CASSQVEGQDYGYTF.

V usage is TRBV24-1 and J usage is TRBJ2-2; D call uncertain. V was cut by 1 base and J by 7 bases, with 3 bases left in between. There are 12 residues in the CDR3. The germline V gene encodes CDR1 KGHDR and CDR2 SFDVKD. CDR3 sequence reads: CATSDFGGELFF. CDR3 nucleotide sequence: TGTGCCACCAGTGATTTTGGCGGGGAGCTGTTTTTT.

This clonotype was counted many times. The chain employs TRBV4-3 and TRBJ2-5; 10 nucleotides line up with TRBD1. Trimming took 4 bases from V and 3 from J; bases not matched to a gene: 5. The CDR3 sequence is 15 residues long. Germline CDR1 LGHNA, CDR2 YSLEER. The CDR3 loop is CASSRWTGGEETQYF. The CDR3 nucleotides read TGCGCCAGCAGCCGCTGGACAGGGGGAGAAGAGACCCAGTACTTC.

This clonotype was counted only a few times. The chain links TRBV10-3 to TRBJ2-7; tentative D call: TRBD2 (6 bases). The CDR3 length is 12 residues. The V gene's germline CDR1 is ENHRY and CDR2 SYGVKD. V lost 10 bases and J 5 bases, leaving 15 bases between the germline ends. The CDR3 region is CATYGPGDEQYF. Here the CDR3 DNA reads TGTGCCACCTACGGGCCGGGGGACGAGCAGTACTTC.

This clonotype was found a few times. The rearrangement uses TRBV6-5 and TRBJ2-7; the match to TRBD2 covers 14 bases. V dropped 4 bases and J dropped 10; count of bases not matched to a gene: 3. CDR3 length equals 13 residues. The V gene's germline CDR1 is MNHEY and CDR2 SVGAGI. CDR3 nucleotide sequence: TGTGCCAGCAGTTCGGGACTAGCGGGGGCACAGTACTTC. As protein: CASSSGLAGAQYF.

This chain connects TRBV9 to TRBJ2-1; the match to TRBD2 covers 8 bases. J lost 1 base, V lost 0 bases, and 6 bases had no gene match. CDR1 is SGDLS and CDR2 is YYNGEE in the germline V gene. The CDR3 extends over 17 amino acids. As DNA, the CDR3 is TGTGCCAGCAGCGTAGCTATAGGCGGGAGGTCCTACAATGAGCAGTTCTTC. Amino acid sequence: CASSVAIGGRSYNEQFF.

The chain carries TRBV5-5 and TRBJ2-3; 7 bases agree with TRBD2. This CDR3 region has 16 residues. The V gene's germline CDR1 is SGHKS and CDR2 YYEKEE (reference sequence). J gave up 8 bases and V 1 base, and 13 bases lay outside the gene matches. The CDR3 coding sequence is TGTGCCAGCAGCTTGCGTCTAGCGGAATCAGGTGGTACGCAGTATTTT. Its protein product is CASSLRLAESGGTQYF.